The 29 T cell receptor beta chains presented below share a single source sample, sequenced in a study of shared clonotypes between healthy human individuals. The assay was immunoSEQ multiplex PCR, and TCRdb's table has in-frame clones only and misses some. The sample holds about 960,000 clones; over 60% are singletons and the top ten take about 1.5%. The sample was memory CD4+ T cells sorted from blood. Stated subset: CD45RA-negative fraction. The receptors were sampled from a man aged 18 to 30 in good health.

V is TRBV30 and J is TRBJ1-3; maybe TRBD1 (6 bases). V gave up 3 bases and J gave up 0 bases, with 12 bases separating them. The CDR3 loop spans 15 amino acids. CDR1 is GTSNPN, CDR2 SVGIG, per germline (reference sequence). The CDR3 here is CAWRPDSYSGNTIYF. The CDR3 DNA sequence: TGTGCCTGGAGGCCGGACAGTTACTCTGGAAACACCATATATTTT.

The chain joins TRBV7-9 to TRBJ2-3; D not resolved. This CDR3 has 14 residues. The V end lost 1 base, the J end lost 2 bases, and 7 bases lay between the germline ends. CDR1 is SEHNR and CDR2 is FQNEAQ in the germline V gene (reference sequence). For the CDR3, the DNA is TGTGCCAGCAGCTTAGAGGCCTACACAGATACGCAGTATTTT. Translation: CASSLEAYTDTQYF.

This clone was counted between two and nine times. This chain connects TRBV5-1 to TRBJ2-3; D remains ambiguous. V lost 4 bases, J lost 4 bases, and 13 bases lay in between. The CDR3 loop spans 14 amino acids. The germline CDR1 and CDR2 sequences are SGHRS and YFSETQ. The CDR3 DNA reads TGCGCCAGCAGCGGAGAGCGATGGGCAGATACGCAGTATTTT. Its protein product is CASSGERWADTQYF. Looking up the rest from reference TRBV5-1 and TRBJ2-3 gives the full variable domain: KAGVTQTPRYLIKTRGQQVTLSCSPISGHRSVSWYQQTPGQGLQFLFEYFSETQRNKGNFPGRFSGRQFSNSRSEMNVSTLELGDSALYLCASSGERWADTQYFGPGTRLTVL.

J is TRBJ2-5 and V is TRBV15; 7 positions agree with TRBD2. Germline CDR1 and CDR2: LNHNV and YYDKDF (reference sequence). This CDR3 has 18 residues. The V segment lost 6 bases and the J segment 2 bases; nucleotides outside the gene matches: 18. This CDR3 is CATSPLAIRGSKQETQYF. CDR3 DNA: TGTGCCACCAGTCCACTTGCGATACGCGGGAGTAAACAAGAGACCCAGTACTTC.

The chain employs TRBV9 and TRBJ2-5, with D tentatively TRBD1 (6 bases). Trimming cost V 3 bases and J 2 bases, with 11 bases left between them. The germline V gene encodes CDR1 SGDLS and CDR2 YYNGEE. The CDR3 totals 14 residues. In DNA form, the CDR3 reads TGTGCCAGCAGCGCACAGGGACGGCAAGAGACCCAGTACTTC. It is translated as CASSAQGRQETQYF.

V gene TRBV5-1 combines with J gene TRBJ2-2; unclear D gene. The CDR3 has 16 amino acids. The germline gives CDR1 SGHRS, CDR2 YFSETQ. Between the trimmed V and J ends, which lost 0 bases and 2 bases, there was a span of 11 bases. The CDR3 bases are TGCGCCAGCAGCTTGGCCATAGTTCTCAACACCGGGGAGCTGTTTTTT. Residues: CASSLAIVLNTGELFF.

There are a few counts of this clone. The rearrangement joins TRBV5-4 to TRBJ2-7, with 14 bases that match TRBD2. CDR3 length: 20 amino acids. The V gene end was trimmed by 0 bases and the J gene end by 1 base; junction bases not matched to a gene: 12. The germline V gene has CDR1 SGHNT and CDR2 YYREEE (reference sequence). Here the CDR3 reads CASSLGTSGRTILKSYEQYF. CDR3 nucleotides: TGTGCCAGCAGCTTGGGGACTAGCGGGAGGACGATCCTCAAATCCTACGAGCAGTACTTC.

A remark on this clone: Other DNA sequences in this sample translate to the same CDR3. The gene calls are TRBV28 and TRBJ2-7; weak D call: TRBD1 (5 bases). The germline V and J ends were trimmed by 2 bases and 3 bases, with 5 bases remaining between them. Germline lookup yields CDR1 MDHEN and CDR2 SYDVKM. This CDR3 has 12 amino acids. CDR3 amino acids: CASSLQGYEQYF. In DNA form, the CDR3 reads TGTGCCAGCAGTTTACAGGGCTACGAGCAGTACTTC.

This chain links TRBV18 with TRBJ1-3; D is unclear. The CDR3 spans 14 residues. V was shortened by 2 bases and J by 0 bases, with 5 bases between the two germline ends. The germline gives CDR1 KGHSH, CDR2 LQKENI. This CDR3 is CASSPNLSGNTIYF. The CDR3 nucleotides are TGTGCCAGCTCACCAAATCTCTCTGGAAACACCATATATTTT.

The chain couples TRBV11-3 to TRBJ2-3, with TRBD1 as a possible D gene (6 bases). Germline lookup yields CDR1 SGHNT and CDR2 YENEEA. Trimming took 4 bases from V and 3 from J, leaving 20 bases between them. The CDR3 extends over 17 amino acids. CDR3 DNA: TGTGCCAGCAGCTCCAACCAGAAAAGGACAGAAACAGATACGCAGTATTTT. This encodes CASSSNQKRTETDTQYF.

The chain employs TRBV7-9 and TRBJ2-7; D might be TRBD1 (6 bases). CDR1 and CDR2 (germline): SEHNR, FQNEAQ (reference sequence). V was trimmed by 1 base and J by 3 bases, leaving 10 bases between them. The CDR3 is made up of 14 amino acids. CDR3 protein: CASSLGGQDYEQYF. For the CDR3, the DNA is TGTGCCAGCAGCTTAGGGGGACAAGACTACGAGCAGTACTTC. Together with reference TRBV7-9 and TRBJ2-7, the CDR3 gives the full variable domain: DTGVSQNPRHKITKRGQNVTFRCDPISEHNRLYWYRQTLGQGPEFLTYFQNEAQLEKSRLLSDRFSAERPKGSFSTLEIQRTEQGDSAMYLCASSLGGQDYEQYFGPGTRLTVT.

Worth noting for this clone: The sample carries other DNA sequences with the same CDR3. The V and J genes are TRBV6-5 and TRBJ1-5; TRBD1 is a possible D gene (5 bases). With 0 bases removed from V and 4 bases from J, the gap between germline ends came to 7 bases. Germline-derived CDR1 and CDR2 are MNHEY and SVGAGI. This CDR3 comprises 14 residues. The CDR3 region is CASSYSQGNQPQHF. The CDR3 coding sequence is TGTGCCAGCAGTTACTCGCAGGGAAATCAGCCCCAGCATTTT.

The chain carries TRBV7-8 and TRBJ1-5, with a tentative D call TRBD1 (5 bases). The germline V and J ends were trimmed by 3 bases and 4 bases, with 10 bases remaining between them. The CDR3 consists of 14 residues. The germline V gene encodes CDR1 SGHVS and CDR2 FQNEAQ. The CDR3 DNA follows: TGTGCCAGCAGCTTCCGACAGCCGAATCAGCCCCAGCATTTT. It yields the protein CASSFRQPNQPQHF.

This clone was observed a few times. This chain links TRBV6-1 with TRBJ1-5; D not certain. V was trimmed by 6 bases and J by 6 bases, leaving 15 bases between them. This CDR3 region has 14 residues. Germline CDR1 reads MNHNS; CDR2 reads SASEGT. The CDR3 loop reads CASREQQTRQPQHF. The CDR3 DNA reads as TGTGCCAGCAGGGAACAGCAGACCCGTCAGCCCCAGCATTTT.

This clone was counted once. The chain joins TRBV18 to TRBJ2-7, with TRBD1 matching 7 bases. This CDR3 contains 15 residues. Germline V gene sequence: CDR1 KGHSH, CDR2 LQKENI. V lost 3 bases and J lost 6; bases outside the gene matches: 11. The CDR3 sequence is CASSPRTGGRFEQYF. Written as DNA, the CDR3 is TGTGCCAGCTCACCCCGGACAGGTGGGCGGTTCGAGCAGTACTTC.

V usage is TRBV23-1 and J usage is TRBJ1-6; 7 positions agree with TRBD1. TRBV23-1 is an open reading frame, and its role is uncertain. The CDR3 sequence is 19 residues long. J gave up 10 bases and V 0 bases, and 18 bases lay outside the gene matches. CDR3 sequence reads: CASSQSASVEGTERSPLHF. CDR3 DNA: TGCGCCAGCAGTCAATCGGCATCTGTGGAGGGGACAGAGAGGTCACCCCTCCACTTT.

V usage is TRBV5-6 and J usage is TRBJ1-2; D gene uncertain. Trimming shortened V by 0 bases and J by 2 bases, and 11 bases separated the two germline ends. CDR3 length equals 15 residues. In germline, CDR1 is SGHDT, CDR2 YYEEEE. CDR3: CASSLGPGVNYGYTF. CDR3 sequence (DNA): TGTGCCAGCAGCTTGGGCCCTGGAGTAAACTATGGCTACACCTTC.

This clone has only one observation. This chain connects TRBV13 to TRBJ1-3; perhaps TRBD1 as D (5 bases). The CDR3 is made up of 17 amino acids. Trimming removed 5 bases from V and 4 bases from J, with 21 bases in between. Germline loops: CDR1 PRHDT, CDR2 FYEKMQ (reference sequence). Here the CDR3 DNA reads TGTGCCAGCAGCGGTGGTGGCGGGACCTCTTTGGGAAACACCATATATTTT. This codes for CASSGGGGTSLGNTIYF.

Only a few counts were recorded for this clone. The chain combines TRBV5-4 with TRBJ2-2; D uncertain. Trimming stripped 7 bases from V and 6 bases from J, with 7 bases between. CDR1 and CDR2 (germline): SGHNT, YYREEE (reference sequence). CDR3 length: 11 amino acids. CDR3 DNA sequence: TGTGCCAGCTCTCAGGCCGGGGAGCTGTTTTTT. As protein: CASSQAGELFF.

This chain uses TRBV6-5 with TRBJ2-7; D gene ambiguous. The V end lost 1 base, the J end lost 0 bases, and 10 bases lay between the germline ends. CDR1 and CDR2 (germline): MNHEY, SVGAGI. This CDR3 spans 15 amino acids. The CDR3 is CASSYYPGISYEQYF. CDR3 bases: TGTGCCAGCAGTTACTACCCGGGCATCTCCTACGAGCAGTACTTC.

Details on this clone: Other DNA sequences of this sample code for an identical CDR3. V and J are TRBV18 and TRBJ2-1; 9 bases map to TRBD1. The CDR3 extends over 15 amino acids. Germline trimming cut 0 bases from V and 6 bases from J; bases unmatched to any gene: 3. The germline V gene has CDR1 KGHSH and CDR2 LQKENI. This chain's CDR3 is CASSPPGQGINEQFF. In nucleotides, the CDR3 is TGTGCCAGCTCACCACCGGGACAGGGTATCAATGAGCAGTTCTTC.

There are a few counts of this clone. The rearrangement joins TRBV10-1 to TRBJ1-2; D unresolved. This CDR3 region has 12 residues. V lost 6 bases, J lost 8 bases, and 13 bases lay in between. Per the germline V gene, CDR1 is WNHNN and CDR2 is SYGVQD (reference sequence). CDR3 nucleotides: TGCGCCAGCAGGGCCGGGTGCCGGGGCTACACCTTC. Translated, it gives CASRAGCRGYTF.

In this sample, this clone turned up a few times. The chain recombines TRBV10-3 with TRBJ1-1, with D tentatively TRBD1 (5 bases). CDR3 length: 13 amino acids. The V end lost 6 bases, the J end lost 0 bases, and 8 bases lay between the germline ends. Per the germline V gene, CDR1 is ENHRY and CDR2 is SYGVKD. CDR3: CAIRGRMNTEAFF. As DNA, the CDR3 is TGTGCCATCAGGGGACGGATGAACACTGAAGCTTTCTTT.

This clone was seen a few times. The genes are TRBV7-2 and TRBJ2-3; TRBD2 is a possible D gene (6 bases). Germline assignment: CDR1 SGHTA and CDR2 FQGNSA. The length of the CDR3 is 19 residues. The V end lost 2 bases, the J end lost 3 bases, and 24 bases lay between the germline ends. The CDR3 sequence: CASSLKGRSLAVGTDTQYF. The CDR3 DNA reads TGTGCCAGCAGCTTAAAGGGCCGGTCGTTAGCGGTGGGGACAGATACGCAGTATTTT.

V and J are TRBV5-1 and TRBJ2-3, with a possible D match to TRBD1 (5 bases). Per the germline V gene, CDR1 is SGHRS and CDR2 is YFSETQ. Trimming removed 0 bases at V and 6 bases at J, with 14 bases between. CDR3 length equals 15 residues. CDR3 amino acids: CASSLGQGNSDTQYF. The DNA of the CDR3 is TGCGCCAGCAGCTTGGGGCAGGGCAATTCGGATACGCAGTATTTT.

With respect to this clone: Other DNA sequences in this specimen translate into the identical CDR3. This rearrangement joins TRBV29-1 to TRBJ2-3, with TRBD1 as a possible D gene (6 bases). CDR1 and CDR2 (germline): SQVTM, ANQGSEA. The CDR3 loop spans 13 amino acids. V was cut by 6 bases and J by 1 base, with 11 bases left in between. CDR3 nucleotide sequence: TGCAGCGTCGCAAGGACAGGCACAGATACGCAGTATTTT. Protein: CSVARTGTDTQYF.

This CDR3 reads CASAAATGLGEQYF. The CDR3, as DNA: TGCGCCAGCGCTGCCGCGACAGGCTTGGGGGAGCAGTACTTC. The J gene is TRBJ2-7, the V gene TRBV5-1; TRBD1 might be the D (6 bases). CDR1 and CDR2 from the germline V gene are SGHRS and YFSETQ. The CDR3 has 14 amino acids. With 7 bases removed from V and 7 bases from J, the gap between germline ends came to 21 bases.

To note about this clone: The same CDR3 arises from other DNA sequences in this sample as well. The chain carries TRBV7-6 and TRBJ2-2, with D possibly being TRBD1 (8 bases). Germline loops: CDR1 SGHVS, CDR2 FNYEAQ. With 6 bases removed from V and 5 bases from J, the gap between germline ends came to 16 bases. CDR3 length equals 15 residues. For the CDR3, the DNA is TGTGCCAGCAGTCCCGGACAGGGAGGGACCGGGGAGCTGTTTTTT. Encoded protein: CASSPGQGGTGELFF.

This clone appeared a single time. The V call is TRBV18, the J call TRBJ1-1, with D maybe TRBD1 (6 bases). Deletions cut 8 bases from V and 4 bases from J, with 14 bases between. This CDR3 contains 13 residues. The germline gives CDR1 KGHSH, CDR2 LQKENI. The CDR3 bases are TGTGCCAGCGCCGGGGGGGCAGCCACTGAAGCTTTCTTT. It yields the protein CASAGGAATEAFF.